A selection of T cell receptor beta chains follows, all from one sample in a study of vaccination effects on CD4 cells after COVID-19. Method: immunoSEQ multiplex PCR; TCRdb's copy keeps in-frame clones and lacks some. The profile shows approximately 24,000 clones, about 70% of them singletons. These receptors are not linked to any known antigen. Sequenced material: CD4+ T cells from PBMCs cultured with HCoV-NL63 spike peptides, taken before COVID-19 vaccination. Source of these receptors: a human donor who received a COVID-19 vaccine. The conserved cysteine and the conserved F or W are not part of the CDR3 here. Each record gives: J gene, V gene, CDR3 protein.

j_call: TRBJ2-1
v_call: TRBV5-6
cdr3_aa: ASSRGGGVSYNEQF

j_call: TRBJ1-3
v_call: TRBV19
cdr3_aa: ASRWGRGRGESSGNTIY

j_call: TRBJ1-1
v_call: TRBV20-1
cdr3_aa: SASLVEAF

j_call: TRBJ2-1
v_call: TRBV25-1
cdr3_aa: ASSDPEGGAVFNEQF

j_call: TRBJ1-6
v_call: TRBV3-1/TRBV3-2
cdr3_aa: ASSQAGTGSNSPLH

j_call: TRBJ1-4
v_call: TRBV6-1
cdr3_aa: ASSEGVTNEKLF

j_call: TRBJ2-1
v_call: TRBV2
cdr3_aa: ASSDQRTFDEQF

j_call: TRBJ2-3
v_call: TRBV7-9
cdr3_aa: ASSYGLEFTDTQY

j_call: TRBJ2-3
v_call: TRBV28
cdr3_aa: ASSRHSGGTDTQY

j_call: TRBJ2-1
v_call: TRBV19
cdr3_aa: ASSTSGSSYNEQF

j_call: TRBJ1-2
v_call: TRBV4-2
cdr3_aa: ASSQVGRVESNYGYT

j_call: TRBJ2-3
v_call: TRBV6-4
cdr3_aa: ASSDSAGAETDTQY

j_call: TRBJ2-3
v_call: TRBV10-3
cdr3_aa: AISGGQGGTTDTQY

j_call: TRBJ2-7
v_call: TRBV19
cdr3_aa: ASNPYPASSYEQY

j_call: TRBJ2-7
v_call: TRBV3-1/TRBV3-2
cdr3_aa: ASSHPAAGPYEQY

j_call: TRBJ2-1
v_call: TRBV11-3
cdr3_aa: ASSLDQGGSSSYNEQF

j_call: TRBJ2-5
v_call: TRBV10-1
cdr3_aa: ASSGFSGQGQETQY

j_call: TRBJ2-2
v_call: TRBV5-8
cdr3_aa: ASSQSADRVAGELF

j_call: TRBJ1-5
v_call: TRBV5-1
cdr3_aa: ASSLTPHNQPQH

j_call: TRBJ2-1
v_call: TRBV7-9
cdr3_aa: ASSLRRMPVNEQF

j_call: TRBJ2-2
v_call: TRBV19
cdr3_aa: ASSITPLLSGKTNTGELF

j_call: TRBJ1-5
v_call: TRBV19
cdr3_aa: ASSIPGTYSNQPQH

j_call: TRBJ2-3
v_call: TRBV7-9
cdr3_aa: ASSLLRDFRTDTQY

j_call: TRBJ1-1
v_call: TRBV6-5
cdr3_aa: ASSYGPANTEAF

j_call: TRBJ2-1
v_call: TRBV18
cdr3_aa: ASSPLKGNEQF

j_call: TRBJ2-7
v_call: TRBV19
cdr3_aa: ASTTRDSDGAYEQY

j_call: TRBJ2-7
v_call: TRBV7-9
cdr3_aa: ASSLIISFWGDDEQY

j_call: TRBJ2-7
v_call: TRBV5-1
cdr3_aa: ASSPGGRLVAYEQY

j_call: TRBJ1-5
v_call: TRBV16
cdr3_aa: ASSSRQGRQPQH

j_call: TRBJ1-6
v_call: TRBV9
cdr3_aa: ASSVLDRANSPLH

j_call: TRBJ1-2
v_call: TRBV12-5
cdr3_aa: ASGPAGGPTGYGYT

j_call: TRBJ2-7
v_call: TRBV9
cdr3_aa: ASSVGGGGTYEQY

j_call: TRBJ1-5
v_call: TRBV7-2
cdr3_aa: ASSRTHSNQPQH

j_call: TRBJ1-4
v_call: TRBV29-1
cdr3_aa: SVFTQGAGEKLF

j_call: TRBJ1-6
v_call: TRBV4-1
cdr3_aa: ASSQPGLGGYSF

j_call: TRBJ1-2
v_call: TRBV2
cdr3_aa: ASSSPARYGYT

j_call: TRBJ2-2
v_call: TRBV19
cdr3_aa: ASRWGTSNTGELF

j_call: TRBJ2-3
v_call: TRBV5-8
cdr3_aa: ASSLVGIGTQY

j_call: TRBJ2-7
v_call: TRBV10-3
cdr3_aa: AISGREIEQY

j_call: TRBJ1-2
v_call: TRBV9
cdr3_aa: ASSVMRANYGYT

j_call: TRBJ2-1
v_call: TRBV7-2
cdr3_aa: ASSSSGLASSYNEQF

j_call: TRBJ2-3
v_call: TRBV11-2
cdr3_aa: ASSSRLAGFTDTQY

j_call: TRBJ2-1
v_call: TRBV14
cdr3_aa: ASSQASGRASKF

j_call: TRBJ2-3
v_call: TRBV28
cdr3_aa: ASKPGIGDYRDTDTQY

j_call: TRBJ2-3
v_call: TRBV6-4
cdr3_aa: ASSDGSTDTQY

j_call: TRBJ1-1
v_call: TRBV7-6
cdr3_aa: ASSFSQGGGTEAF

j_call: TRBJ2-1
v_call: TRBV12-3/TRBV12-4
cdr3_aa: ASTGSYNEQF

j_call: TRBJ1-1
v_call: TRBV14
cdr3_aa: ASSQNRANIGTEAF

j_call: TRBJ2-7
v_call: TRBV19
cdr3_aa: ASLLGALHEQY

j_call: TRBJ2-1
v_call: TRBV7-6
cdr3_aa: ASSLGLAGGIEQF

j_call: TRBJ2-7
v_call: TRBV6-5
cdr3_aa: ASSAGTQSIYEQY

j_call: TRBJ2-2
v_call: TRBV5-1
cdr3_aa: ASSLFTSGSFTGELF

j_call: TRBJ1-3
v_call: TRBV14
cdr3_aa: ASSPTVSGNTIY

j_call: TRBJ2-7
v_call: TRBV10-3
cdr3_aa: AINLTGRTYEQY

j_call: TRBJ1-1
v_call: TRBV5-4
cdr3_aa: ASSRLAANTEAF

j_call: TRBJ2-1
v_call: TRBV29-1
cdr3_aa: SVVPSSLRGQF

j_call: TRBJ2-3
v_call: TRBV5-1
cdr3_aa: ASSLDSRGLDTQY

j_call: TRBJ2-2
v_call: TRBV30
cdr3_aa: AWRITGGLYTGELF